A single sample is the source of the 10 T cell receptor beta chains below, sequenced in a study of blood T cell repertoires in COVID-19 (dated by TCRdb to 2020 to 2022). Receptor libraries were prepared by the immunoSEQ multiplex PCR assay. The table comes from immuneACCESS by way of TCRdb, which keeps in-frame sequences with V and J called. Part of the clones is missing from these tables; in studies checked, under half for an unresolved V gene and the rest for unknown reasons. Recorded for this sample are some 330,000 clones; just under 90% of them occurred a single time. 1.5% to 2% of the sample belongs to the ten largest clones. The sequenced material came from peripheral blood. The receptors shown here come from a woman aged 30 to 39 with COVID-19, enrolled during active disease.

The CDR3 region is CASSQDFGFGYTF. CDR3 DNA sequence: TGCGCCAGCAGCCAAGATTTCGGTTTTGGCTACACCTTC. The chain couples TRBV4-3 to TRBJ1-2; no firm D call. The V gene lost 0 bases and the J gene lost 7 bases, with 9 bases spanning the gap. The germline gives CDR1 LGHNA, CDR2 YSLEER. This CDR3 has 13 amino acids.

The rearrangement links TRBV11-3 to TRBJ1-1, with a possible D match to TRBD1 (6 bases). The V end lost 5 bases, the J end lost 1 base, and 14 bases lay between the germline ends. Per germline, CDR1 SGHNT and CDR2 YENEEA. This CDR3 is 15 amino acids long. The CDR3 sequence is CASSPQGTPNTEAFF. The CDR3 region has the DNA TGTGCCAGCAGCCCTCAAGGGACACCGAACACTGAAGCTTTCTTT.

In DNA form, the CDR3 reads TGCGCCAGCAGCTTGGCCAGGGGTGGGGAGCAGTACGTC. Translated: CASSLARGGEQYV. The rearrangement links TRBV5-1 to TRBJ2-7; weak D call: TRBD1 (6 bases). The CDR3 is made up of 13 amino acids. Germline V gives CDR1 SGHRS, CDR2 YFSETQ. Trimming pared 0 bases from V and 7 bases from J, leaving 11 bases between.

The sample holds one count of this clone. This sequence joins TRBV2 and TRBJ2-1; 7 bases align to TRBD1. This CDR3 has 16 amino acids. V was clipped by 7 bases and J by 6 bases; unmatched bases: 15. Germline V gives CDR1 SNHLY, CDR2 FYNNEI. CDR3 nucleotides: TGTGCCAGCACCGGCAGCCGGGACAGAGCGAGCAATGAGCAGTTCTTC. This translates into CASTGSRDRASNEQFF.

CDR3: CASSQGTRVYEQYF. The CDR3 nucleotides read TGCGCCAGCAGCCAAGGGACTAGGGTCTACGAGCAGTACTTC. This chain connects TRBV4-1 to TRBJ2-7, with 7 bases lining up with TRBD2. The CDR3 is 14 amino acids. The germline V gene has CDR1 MGHRA and CDR2 YSYEKL. V was clipped by 1 base and J by 3 bases; unmatched bases: 3.

The chain recombines TRBV27 with TRBJ1-2; a possible D gene is TRBD1 (6 bases). V lost 10 bases, J lost 4 bases, and 19 bases lay in between. The germline CDR1 and CDR2 sequences are MNHEY and SMNVEV (reference sequence). The CDR3 is 14 amino acids. CDR3 region: CATSPMGALYGYTF. DNA of the CDR3: TGTGCCACATCCCCGATGGGGGCGCTCTATGGCTACACCTTC.

The chain carries TRBV29-1 and TRBJ2-1; the D is unclear. CDR1 and CDR2 (germline): SQVTM, ANQGSEA. The V end lost 1 base, the J end lost 5 bases, and 12 bases lay between the germline ends. The CDR3 loop spans 14 amino acids. The CDR3 nucleotides read TGCAGCGTTGAAGCAGGCTCGATCAACAATGAGCAGTTCTTC. Protein sequence: CSVEAGSINNEQFF.

The gene calls are TRBV24-1 and TRBJ1-2; TRBD1 matches at 9 bases. This CDR3 has 15 amino acids. V was pared by 2 bases and J by 4 bases, with 4 bases of the junction left unmatched. The V gene's germline CDR1 is KGHDR and CDR2 SFDVKD. The CDR3 sequence: CATSDSDRGPYGYTF. The CDR3 nucleotides read TGTGCCACCAGTGATTCGGACAGGGGTCCCTATGGCTACACCTTC.

The genes are TRBV7-9 and TRBJ1-5; possibly TRBD1 for D (5 bases). V gave up 3 bases and J gave up 3 bases, with 12 bases separating them. This CDR3 comprises 15 residues. Germline V gene data show CDR1 as SEHNR and CDR2 as FQNEAQ (reference sequence). The CDR3 sequence: CASSLGGRINQPQHF. For the CDR3, the DNA is TGTGCCAGCAGCTTGGGGGGGAGGATCAATCAGCCCCAGCATTTT.

The gene calls are TRBV28 and TRBJ1-4; 9 nucleotides line up with TRBD1. The junction had 2 bases not matched to a gene; V was cut back by 3 bases and J by 3 bases. Germline V CDR1 and CDR2: MDHEN, SYDVKM. The CDR3 totals 15 residues. CDR3 coding DNA: TGTGCCAGCAGTTTTGGGGACAGGGCTAATGAAAAACTGTTTTTT. This translates into CASSFGDRANEKLFF.